The sequence of this TCR beta chain was determined in a study of T cell responses to AZD1222 COVID-19 vaccine. As concerns this clone: Its antigen is unidentified.

Study-level findings and limits: The study identified only five to seven AZD1222 recipients as seropositive at baseline.

This CDR3 comprises 11 residues. V lost 6 bases to trimming and J lost 12 bases, with 15 bases between them. Germline V gene data show CDR1 as MNHEY and CDR2 as SVGAGI. The data were produced by immunoSEQ multiplex PCR, yet TCRdb's version contains in-frame clones alone and is incomplete. This repertoire shows roughly 78,000 clones, roughly 80% found once; its top ten account for 2.9%. The chain links TRBV6-5 to TRBJ2-7; either TRBD1 or TRBD2 may fit D (6 bases each). The sequences come from peripheral blood, collected on day 0 of AZD1222 vaccination. The sequence was obtained from an adult in good health. The CDR3 DNA is TGTGCCAGCAGGGACGGCAGGGGACTGTACTTC. It translates to CASRDGRGLYF.